What follows are 26 T cell receptor beta chains derived from one specimen sequenced in a study of cytomegalovirus exposure and HLA in healthy donors. Vbeta (60) and Jbeta (13) primers were used in the PCR. Profiling relied on immunoSEQ multiplex PCR, and the TCRdb table lists in-frame clones only, not all of them. This sample carries 150,000 to 200,000 clones, roughly three quarters of them seen once, and the ten largest clones take roughly 1.5%. The specimen was PBMCs. These TCRs come from a woman aged 50 to 60 in good health and CMV-seronegative.

This chain joins TRBV12-5 and TRBJ2-5, with 8 bases fitting TRBD1. The CDR3 has 13 residues. Germline V gives CDR1 LGHNT, CDR2 FRNRAP. V lost 5 bases to trimming and J lost 5 bases; unmatched junction nucleotides: 4. This chain's CDR3 is CASGPGGSETQYF. The CDR3 DNA reads TGTGCTAGTGGTCCAGGGGGCTCGGAGACCCAGTACTTC. The variable domain in full, with the rest retrieved from reference TRBV12-5 and TRBJ2-5, is DARVTQTPRHKVTEMGQEVTMRCQPILGHNTVFWYRQTMMQGLELLAYFRNRAPLDDSGMPKDRFSAEMPDATLATLKIQPSEPRDSAVYFCASGPGGSETQYFGPGTRLLVL.

The chain carries TRBV6-5 and TRBJ2-3; weak D call: TRBD2 (5 bases). This CDR3 contains 14 residues. Germline values: CDR1 MNHEY, CDR2 SVGAGI. The V end was cut by 2 bases, the J end by 2 bases, with 8 bases between. The DNA of the CDR3 is TGTGCCAGCAGTTACGGGGAGTACACAGATACGCAGTATTTT. Translation: CASSYGEYTDTQYF.

This clone was detected a few times. The genes are TRBV2 and TRBJ1-4; 7 bases line up with TRBD1. The V and J ends lost 4 bases and 7 bases, in that order; junction bases with no gene match: 9. CDR3 length equals 15 residues. The germline gives CDR1 SNHLY, CDR2 FYNNEI. The CDR3 DNA reads TGTGCCAGCAGTGCAGCGACAGGGACGTTTGAAAAACTGTTTTTT. Amino acid sequence: CASSAATGTFEKLFF.

This clone was observed once. V and J are TRBV28 and TRBJ1-2, with TRBD1 identical over 7 bases. The germline CDR1 and CDR2 sequences are MDHEN and SYDVKM. The CDR3 extends over 15 amino acids. Trimming took 5 bases from V and 5 from J; bases not matched to a gene: 11. In DNA form, the CDR3 reads TGTGCCAGCAGTCTCTATAGAGGGGGCGCATATGGCTACACCTTC. Residues: CASSLYRGGAYGYTF.

The chain combines TRBV5-4 with TRBJ2-1; 8 nucleotides align to TRBD2. V was clipped by 3 bases and J by 2 bases; unmatched bases: 4. This CDR3 contains 15 residues. Germline values: CDR1 SGHNT, CDR2 YYREEE (reference sequence). The CDR3 DNA sequence: TGTGCCAGCAGCTCCCCAGCGGGAGCCTACAATGAGCAGTTCTTC. It yields the protein CASSSPAGAYNEQFF.

The V gene is TRBV7-2, the J gene TRBJ1-1; D ambiguous. This CDR3 contains 13 residues. CDR1 is SGHTA and CDR2 is FQGNSA in the germline V gene. V lost 4 bases, J lost 4 bases, and 10 bases lay in between. CDR3 nucleotide sequence: TGTGCCAGCAGCTCCACAGTAGGCACTGAAGCTTTCTTT. Residues: CASSSTVGTEAFF. The full variable domain, its missing parts supplied by reference TRBV7-2 and TRBJ1-1, is GAGVSQSPSNKVTEKGKDVELRCDPISGHTALYWYRQSLGQGLEFLIYFQGNSAPDKSGLPSDRFSAERTGGSVSTLTIQRTQQEDSAVYLCASSSTVGTEAFFGQGTRLTVV.

The J gene is TRBJ2-7, the V gene TRBV6-1; TRBD1 agrees at 12 bases. V gave up 2 bases and J gave up 5 bases; unmatched junction bases: 10. Germline values: CDR1 MNHNS, CDR2 SASEGT. The CDR3 spans 17 residues. The CDR3 nucleotides read TGTGCCAGCAGTGAATCGTTGGGACAGGGGGCAAAGAACGAGCAGTACTTC. Protein sequence: CASSESLGQGAKNEQYF.

This chain joins TRBV19 and TRBJ1-1; D gene ambiguous. Germline CDR1 LNHDA, CDR2 SQIVND (reference sequence). V was pared by 3 bases and J by 1 base, with 9 bases between. The CDR3 runs 14 residues. In DNA, the CDR3 is TGTGCCAGTAGTATTCAACGGGGGAACACTGAAGCTTTCTTT. This gives the protein CASSIQRGNTEAFF.

The rearrangement joins TRBV5-4 to TRBJ2-2; tentative D call: TRBD1 (6 bases). CDR3 length: 16 residues. Trimming pared 4 bases from V and 4 bases from J, leaving 17 bases between. Germline values: CDR1 SGHNT, CDR2 YYREEE (reference sequence). CDR3 in DNA: TGTGCCAGCAGCCCCGGACAGAGGGTCAGCACCGGGGAGCTGTTTTTT. This encodes CASSPGQRVSTGELFF. The whole variable domain, filled in from reference TRBV5-4 and TRBJ2-2, reads ETGVTQSPTHLIKTRGQQVTLRCSSQSGHNTVSWYQQALGQGPQFIFQYYREEENGRGNFPPRFSGLQFPNYSSELNVNALELDDSALYLCASSPGQRVSTGELFFGEGSRLTVL.

The CDR3 is CASSLIPGPNTEAFF. The CDR3 DNA reads TGTGCCAGCAGTTTAATACCAGGCCCGAACACTGAAGCTTTCTTT. The V call is TRBV6-5, the J call TRBJ1-1; D is ambiguous. CDR1 MNHEY and CDR2 SVGAGI come from the germline V gene. The CDR3 sequence is 15 residues long. V gave up 4 bases and J gave up 1 base, with 13 bases separating them.

In its sample, this clone was seen once. The chain is built from TRBV7-3 and TRBJ1-2; D possibly corresponds to TRBD1 (6 bases). V gave up 0 bases and J gave up 6 bases, with 11 bases separating them. Germline-derived CDR1 and CDR2 are SGHTA and FQGTGA. The CDR3 loop spans 14 amino acids. The CDR3 is CASSLTLQGDGYTF. CDR3 DNA: TGTGCCAGCAGCTTAACGTTACAGGGAGATGGCTACACCTTC.

V usage is TRBV6-5 and J usage is TRBJ1-1; D is unclear. This CDR3 has 12 amino acids. With 4 bases removed from V and 8 bases from J, the gap between germline ends came to 11 bases. CDR1 and CDR2 from the germline V gene are MNHEY and SVGAGI. The CDR3: CASSSGLSEAFF. The CDR3 DNA is TGTGCCAGCAGTTCAGGACTTTCAGAAGCTTTCTTT.

The rearrangement joins TRBV9 to TRBJ2-7, with TRBD2 identical over 9 bases. V shed 8 bases and J 3 bases; nucleotides not matched to a gene: 6. The V gene's germline CDR1 is SGDLS and CDR2 YYNGEE. The CDR3 consists of 13 residues. CDR3 protein: CASAGGANYEQYF. The CDR3 nucleotides read TGTGCCAGTGCGGGAGGGGCAAACTACGAGCAGTACTTC.

V gene TRBV7-9 combines with J gene TRBJ1-4; TRBD1 aligns across 8 bases. There are 15 residues in the CDR3. V shed 0 bases, J shed 5 bases, and the junction held 2 bases outside the gene matches. CDR1 and CDR2 from the germline V gene are SEHNR and FQNEAQ (reference sequence). In DNA, the CDR3 is TGTGCCAGCAGCTTAGCTGGACAGGGAAATGAAAAACTGTTTTTT. Protein: CASSLAGQGNEKLFF. The whole variable domain, remainder taken from reference TRBV7-9 and TRBJ1-4, is DTGVSQNPRHKITKRGQNVTFRCDPISEHNRLYWYRQTLGQGPEFLTYFQNEAQLEKSRLLSDRFSAERPKGSFSTLEIQRTEQGDSAMYLCASSLAGQGNEKLFFGSGTQLSVL.

This clone occurred a few times. The chain employs TRBV27 and TRBJ1-4, with TRBD1 matching over 9 bases. This CDR3 has 14 residues. Germline V gives CDR1 MNHEY, CDR2 SMNVEV (reference sequence). Losses at the gene ends were 3 bases for V and 8 bases for J; bases not matched to a gene: 4. CDR3 residues: CASSFRQGGEKLFF. The CDR3 nucleotides read TGTGCCAGCAGTTTCAGACAGGGGGGCGAAAAACTGTTTTTT.

The count of this clone is one. The CDR3 sequence: CASSLRGGPYEQYF. As DNA, the CDR3 is TGTGCCAGCAGTTTACGAGGGGGCCCCTACGAGCAGTACTTC. The V call is TRBV28, the J call TRBJ2-7; 7 nucleotides line up with TRBD1. Unmatched junction bases numbered 3, after V lost 2 bases and J lost 2 bases. The CDR3 contains 14 residues. Germline V gene data show CDR1 as MDHEN and CDR2 as SYDVKM.

The rearrangement uses TRBV11-1 and TRBJ2-7, with 8 bases fitting TRBD1. CDR1 SGHAT and CDR2 FQDESV come from the germline V gene (reference sequence). J was trimmed by 3 bases and V by 3 bases; bases with no gene match: 10. The CDR3 has 16 residues. The CDR3 loop reads CASSLGSQGALYEQYF. The CDR3 DNA reads TGTGCCAGCAGCTTGGGTTCGCAGGGGGCTCTCTACGAGCAGTACTTC.

The chain uses TRBV7-2 and TRBJ2-5; D may be TRBD1 (5 bases). V gave up 5 bases and J gave up 3 bases, with 16 bases separating them. The CDR3 has 15 residues. CDR1 is SGHTA and CDR2 is FQGNSA in the germline V gene. The CDR3 DNA follows: TGTGCCAGCAGCCACCCCTGGGGCAGGGAAGAGACCCAGTACTTC. Translated, it gives CASSHPWGREETQYF.

The chain couples TRBV4-3 to TRBJ2-3; D gene unclear. Germline loops: CDR1 LGHNA, CDR2 YSLEER. The V and J ends lost 1 base and 3 bases respectively, with 11 bases between them. The CDR3 is 15 amino acids. CDR3 amino acids: CASSQAGGWTDTQYF. The CDR3 DNA follows: TGCGCCAGCAGCCAAGCGGGTGGGTGGACAGATACGCAGTATTTT.

This chain uses TRBV7-9 with TRBJ1-5, with a tentative D call TRBD1 (6 bases). CDR1 and CDR2 from the germline V gene are SEHNR and FQNEAQ (reference sequence). Trimming left V 5 bases short and J 3 bases short, with 11 bases between. The length of the CDR3 is 14 residues. CDR3: CASSPDSFNQPQHF. The CDR3 DNA reads as TGTGCCAGCAGCCCGGACAGTTTCAATCAGCCCCAGCATTTT. Supplemented by reference TRBV7-9 and TRBJ1-5, the full variable domain reads DTGVSQNPRHKITKRGQNVTFRCDPISEHNRLYWYRQTLGQGPEFLTYFQNEAQLEKSRLLSDRFSAERPKGSFSTLEIQRTEQGDSAMYLCASSPDSFNQPQHFGDGTRLSIL.

This chain links TRBV7-2 with TRBJ2-7; 7 nucleotides align to TRBD2. CDR1 is SGHTA, CDR2 FQGNSA, per germline. V shed 0 bases, J shed 0 bases, and the junction held 2 bases outside the gene matches. The CDR3 contains 15 residues. The CDR3 DNA follows: TGTGCCAGCAGCTTAGCGGGAGGGTTCTCCTACGAGCAGTACTTC. Translating gives CASSLAGGFSYEQYF.

This clone was detected only a few times. The chain links TRBV5-1 to TRBJ2-7; 9 positions match TRBD1. CDR1 is SGHRS, CDR2 YFSETQ, per germline. CDR3 length: 15 amino acids. V shed 0 bases and J 6 bases; nucleotides not matched to a gene: 7. The CDR3 bases are TGCGCCAGCAGCTTGGCCGGGACAGGGAGATCCGAGCAGTACTTC. Amino acid sequence: CASSLAGTGRSEQYF.

V gene TRBV19 combines with J gene TRBJ2-2; D is unclear. The V gene lost 2 bases and the J gene lost 4 bases, with 8 bases spanning the gap. CDR3 length: 14 amino acids. The germline CDR1 and CDR2 sequences are LNHDA and SQIVND (reference sequence). CDR3 sequence: CASSITVVTGELFF. DNA for the CDR3: TGTGCCAGTAGTATAACGGTGGTCACCGGGGAGCTGTTTTTT.

V is TRBV5-3 and J is TRBJ1-5; TRBD1 might be the D (5 bases). TRBV5-3 is identified as an open reading frame with a role that is uncertain. CDR3 length: 15 amino acids. Trimming pared 0 bases from V and 4 bases from J, leaving 11 bases between. Written as DNA, the CDR3 is TGTGCCAGAAGCTTGGCCGGACACCTAAATCAGCCCCAGCATTTT. Amino acid sequence: CARSLAGHLNQPQHF.

The chain combines TRBV27 with TRBJ2-1; 7 bases map to TRBD1. The V gene end was trimmed by 5 bases and the J gene end by 9 bases; junction bases not matched to a gene: 10. CDR1 and CDR2 from the germline V gene are MNHEY and SMNVEV (reference sequence). The CDR3 consists of 14 residues. The CDR3 DNA reads TGTGCCAGCAGTAACCTGATACAGGGGATTGAGCAGTTCTTC. As protein: CASSNLIQGIEQFF.

J is TRBJ1-1 and V is TRBV14; weak D call: TRBD1 (6 bases). Trimming took 4 bases from V and 6 from J, leaving 9 bases between them. The CDR3 has 12 amino acids. Germline CDR1 is SGHDN and CDR2 is FVKESK. In DNA form, the CDR3 reads TGTGCCAGCAGCCGCAGACAGGCTGAAGCTTTCTTT. As protein: CASSRRQAEAFF.